The 9 T cell receptor beta chains below come from one sample, sequenced in a study of OX40 agonist ivuxolimab in advanced cancers. Assay used: immunoSEQ multiplex PCR; TCRdb lists only in-frame clones, some missing. Found here are under 65,000 clones, about 80% of them singletons; the top ten hold approximately 2.2%. Sequences were derived from CD4+ or CD8+ T cells sorted from blood, sampled in a trial of the OX40 agonist ivuxolimab. The source is an adult with an advanced solid tumor such as melanoma, head and neck, liver or kidney cancer.

This clone was counted once. This chain links TRBV11-3 with TRBJ2-3, with TRBD2 identical over 14 bases. Trimming took 4 bases from V and 4 from J; bases not matched to a gene: 7. The length of the CDR3 is 17 residues. Per germline, CDR1 SGHNT and CDR2 YENEEA. The CDR3 loop reads CASSSRTSGGIADTQYF. Written as DNA, the CDR3 is TGTGCCAGCAGCTCCCGGACTAGCGGGGGGATCGCAGATACGCAGTATTTT.

V is TRBV18 and J is TRBJ2-1; D is unresolved. Germline V CDR1 and CDR2: KGHSH, LQKENI. V shed 0 bases and J shed 4 bases, with 7 bases lying between them. The CDR3 loop spans 14 amino acids. The CDR3 here is CASSPPSGYNEQFF. The CDR3 nucleotides are TGTGCCAGCTCACCACCCTCTGGGTACAATGAGCAGTTCTTC.

Here the CDR3 DNA reads TGTGCCAGCAGCAAAGAATTGAGGGGGGGCAATCAGCCCCAGCATTTT. It codes for CASSKELRGGNQPQHF. This chain links TRBV21-1 with TRBJ1-5. TRBV21-1 is described as a pseudogene. CDR3 length equals 16 residues.

This sequence joins TRBV10-2 and TRBJ2-7; tentative D call: TRBD1 (6 bases). V was pared by 6 bases and J by 3 bases, with 21 bases between. The CDR3 consists of 16 residues. Germline V gene sequence: CDR1 WSHSY, CDR2 SAAADI. Here the CDR3 DNA reads TGCGCCAGCAGGATGGGGGCGGCGACGGTGAGCTACGAGCAGTACTTC. Translating it yields CASRMGAATVSYEQYF.

This clone was seen just once. V is TRBV7-9 and J is TRBJ2-1; TRBD2 aligns across 9 bases. This CDR3 comprises 13 residues. CDR1 is SEHNR, CDR2 FQNEAQ, per germline (reference sequence). The junction had 8 bases not matched to a gene; V was cut back by 1 base and J by 16 bases. CDR3 region: CASSLVSGTSRFF. In nucleotides, the CDR3 is TGTGCCAGCAGCTTAGTATCCGGGACTAGCAGATTCTTC.

This rearrangement joins TRBV2 to TRBJ2-2, with TRBD1 as a possible D gene (6 bases). Deletions cut 6 bases from V and 7 bases from J, with 12 bases between. The germline CDR1 and CDR2 sequences are SNHLY and FYNNEI. The CDR3 length is 13 residues. The CDR3: CASSPTGFGELFF. CDR3 coding DNA: TGTGCCAGCAGCCCGACAGGTTTCGGGGAGCTGTTTTTT. The entire variable domain, with the rest obtained from reference TRBV2 and TRBJ2-2, is as follows: EPEVTQTPSHQVTQMGQEVILRCVPISNHLYFYWYRQILGQKVEFLVSFYNNEISEKSEIFDDQFSVERPDGSNFTLKIRSTKLEDSAMYFCASSPTGFGELFFGEGSRLTVL.

V usage is TRBV27 and J usage is TRBJ1-5; D is possibly TRBD1 (5 bases). Germline V CDR1 and CDR2: MNHEY, SMNVEV (reference sequence). This CDR3 has 13 residues. Trimming took 3 bases from V and 8 from J, leaving 11 bases between them. The CDR3 reads CASSLGQGEPQHF. The CDR3, as DNA: TGTGCCAGCAGTTTGGGGCAGGGTGAGCCCCAGCATTTT.

J is TRBJ2-6 and V is TRBV28, with a possible D match to TRBD1 (5 bases). CDR1 is MDHEN, CDR2 SYDVKM, per germline. Trimming took 7 bases from V and 10 from J, leaving 17 bases between them. This CDR3 has 14 residues. The CDR3 is CASTLDSSVNVLTF. The CDR3 DNA reads TGTGCCAGCACTCTAGACAGTTCTGTTAACGTCCTGACTTTC.

The gene calls are TRBV7-2 and TRBJ2-7, with 7 bases that match TRBD2. V trimming: 0 bases; J trimming: 12 bases; junction bases outside the gene matches: 11. This CDR3 contains 14 residues. CDR1 SGHTA and CDR2 FQGNSA come from the germline V gene. The CDR3 nucleotides read TGTGCCAGCAGCTTAGCGGCGGCTAGCGGAGGTCCGTACTTC. Translating gives CASSLAAASGGPYF.